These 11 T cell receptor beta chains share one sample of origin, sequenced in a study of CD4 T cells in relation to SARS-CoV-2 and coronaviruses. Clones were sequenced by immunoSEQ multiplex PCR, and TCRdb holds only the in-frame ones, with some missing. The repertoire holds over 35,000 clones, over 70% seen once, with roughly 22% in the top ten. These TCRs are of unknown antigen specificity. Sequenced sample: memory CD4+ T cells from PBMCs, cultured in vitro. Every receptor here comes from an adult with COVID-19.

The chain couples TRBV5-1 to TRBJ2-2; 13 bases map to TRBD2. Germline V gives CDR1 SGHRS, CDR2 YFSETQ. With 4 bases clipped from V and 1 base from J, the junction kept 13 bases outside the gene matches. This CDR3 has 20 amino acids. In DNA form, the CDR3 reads TGCGCCAGCAGCCACAGGGGGCGTGGGACTAGCGGGATGAACACCGGGGAGCTGTTTTTT. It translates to CASSHRGRGTSGMNTGELFF.

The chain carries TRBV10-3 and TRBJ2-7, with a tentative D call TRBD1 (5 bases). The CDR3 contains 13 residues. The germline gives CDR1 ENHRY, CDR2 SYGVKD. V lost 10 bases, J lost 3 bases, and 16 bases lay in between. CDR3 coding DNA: TGTGCCACCCTTGACAGATTTAGCTACGAGCAGTACTTC. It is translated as CATLDRFSYEQYF.

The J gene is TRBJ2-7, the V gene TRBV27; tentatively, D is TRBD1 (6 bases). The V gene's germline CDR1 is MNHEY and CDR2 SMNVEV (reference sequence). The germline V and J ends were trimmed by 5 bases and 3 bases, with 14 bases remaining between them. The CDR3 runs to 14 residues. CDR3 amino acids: CASSPQGLNYEQYF. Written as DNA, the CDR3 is TGTGCCAGCAGTCCTCAGGGGCTGAACTACGAGCAGTACTTC.

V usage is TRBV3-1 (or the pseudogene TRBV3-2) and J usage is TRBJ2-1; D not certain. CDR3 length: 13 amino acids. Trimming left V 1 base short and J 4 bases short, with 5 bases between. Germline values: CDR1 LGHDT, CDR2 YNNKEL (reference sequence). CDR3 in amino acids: CASSQGKYNEQFF. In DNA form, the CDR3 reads TGTGCCAGCAGCCAAGGGAAATACAATGAGCAGTTCTTC.

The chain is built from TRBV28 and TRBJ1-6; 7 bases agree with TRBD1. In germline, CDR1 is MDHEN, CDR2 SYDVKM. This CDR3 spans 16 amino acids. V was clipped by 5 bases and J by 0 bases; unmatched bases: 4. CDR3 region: CASSNRGDSYNSPLHF. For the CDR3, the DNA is TGTGCCAGCAGTAACAGGGGCGACTCCTATAATTCACCCCTCCACTTT.

CDR3 sequence: CASSYLAGGPSYTDTQYF. As DNA, the CDR3 is TGTGCCAGCAGCTACCTAGCGGGAGGGCCTAGCTACACAGATACGCAGTATTTT. J is TRBJ2-3 and V is TRBV5-6; 12 bases align to TRBD2. The CDR3 contains 18 residues. V was pared by 3 bases and J by 2 bases, with 10 bases of the junction left unmatched. Germline CDR1 is SGHDT and CDR2 is YYEEEE. The variable domain in full, completed from reference TRBV5-6 and TRBJ2-3, reads DAGVTQSPTHLIKTRGQQVTLRCSPKSGHDTVSWYQQALGQGPQFIFQYYEEEERQRGNFPDRFSGHQFPNYSSELNVNALLLGDSALYLCASSYLAGGPSYTDTQYFGPGTRLTVL.

CDR3 bases: TGTGCCAGCTCACCCCGGACAGGGATCAATGAGCAGTTCTTC. This translates into CASSPRTGINEQFF. The chain combines TRBV18 with TRBJ2-1, with 8 bases aligning to TRBD1. Germline values: CDR1 KGHSH, CDR2 LQKENI. The CDR3 extends over 14 amino acids. V was clipped by 3 bases and J by 6 bases; unmatched bases: 4.

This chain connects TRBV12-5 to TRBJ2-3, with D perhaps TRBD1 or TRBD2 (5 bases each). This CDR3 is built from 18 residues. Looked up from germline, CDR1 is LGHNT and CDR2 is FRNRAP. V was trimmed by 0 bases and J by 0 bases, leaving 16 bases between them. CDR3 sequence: CASGLVLGQGASTDTQYF. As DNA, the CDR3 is TGTGCTAGTGGTTTGGTACTCGGGCAGGGAGCTAGCACAGATACGCAGTATTTT.

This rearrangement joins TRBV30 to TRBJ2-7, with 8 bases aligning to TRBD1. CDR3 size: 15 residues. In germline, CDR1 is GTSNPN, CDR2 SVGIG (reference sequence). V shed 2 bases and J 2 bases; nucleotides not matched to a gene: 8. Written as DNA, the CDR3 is TGTGCCTGGAGTCTGGGGACAGGACCAACCTACGAGCAGTACTTC. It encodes CAWSLGTGPTYEQYF.

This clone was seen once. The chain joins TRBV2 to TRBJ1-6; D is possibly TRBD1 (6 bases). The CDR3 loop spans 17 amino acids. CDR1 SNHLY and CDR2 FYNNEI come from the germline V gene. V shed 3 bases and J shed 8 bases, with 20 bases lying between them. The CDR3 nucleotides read TGTGCCAGCAGTGAGGGGGCAGGGAGTTTTCTCGATTCACCCCTCCACTTT. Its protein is CASSEGAGSFLDSPLHF. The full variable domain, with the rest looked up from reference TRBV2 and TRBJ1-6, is EPEVTQTPSHQVTQMGQEVILRCVPISNHLYFYWYRQILGQKVEFLVSFYNNEISEKSEIFDDQFSVERPDGSNFTLKIRSTKLEDSAMYFCASSEGAGSFLDSPLHFGNGTRLTVT.

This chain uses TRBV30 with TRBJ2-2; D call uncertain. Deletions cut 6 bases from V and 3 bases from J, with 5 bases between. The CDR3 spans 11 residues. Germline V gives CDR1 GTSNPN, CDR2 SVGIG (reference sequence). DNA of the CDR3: TGTGCCTGTACAGACACCGGGGAGCTGTTTTTT. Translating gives CACTDTGELFF.